Listed here are 23 T cell receptor beta chains from one sample, sequenced in a study of blood T cell repertoires in COVID-19. The repertoire was sequenced with immunoSEQ multiplex PCR; TCRdb's copy has only in-frame clones and lacks some. The repertoire has 200,000 to 250,000 clones, more than 60% of them found once; the top ten carry about 4%. Sequencing input: peripheral blood. These receptor sequences come from a woman between 40 and 50 years old with active or convalescent COVID-19.

The chain is built from TRBV18 and TRBJ1-2, with a possible D match to TRBD1 (5 bases). Deletions cut 2 bases from V and 2 bases from J, with 9 bases between. The CDR3 is 14 amino acids. The germline V gene has CDR1 KGHSH and CDR2 LQKENI. Here the CDR3 DNA reads TGTGCCAGCTCACCAGGAGGGGTCAACTATGGCTACACCTTC. Its protein is CASSPGGVNYGYTF.

The V call is TRBV5-4, the J call TRBJ1-2; 9 bases fit TRBD1. V dropped 1 base and J dropped 6; count of bases not matched to a gene: 7. The CDR3 has 15 residues. CDR1 and CDR2 from the germline V gene are SGHNT and YYREEE (reference sequence). CDR3 sequence: CASSLPTGGGNGYTF. DNA of the CDR3: TGTGCCAGCAGCTTGCCGACAGGGGGTGGTAATGGCTACACCTTC.

The chain uses TRBV6-5 and TRBJ2-7, with 7 bases matching TRBD1. V lost 7 bases to trimming and J lost 2 bases; unmatched junction nucleotides: 11. CDR1 is MNHEY and CDR2 is SVGAGI in the germline V gene. The CDR3 length is 15 residues. CDR3 DNA sequence: TGTGCCAGCACCCTTAAGTGGGACAGTACCTACGAGCAGTACTTC. Amino acids: CASTLKWDSTYEQYF.

This chain links TRBV6-6 with TRBJ2-7, with TRBD1 identical over 8 bases. V trimming: 0 bases; J trimming: 9 bases; junction bases outside the gene matches: 4. The CDR3 is 13 amino acids. CDR1 and CDR2 (germline): MNHNY, SVGAGI (reference sequence). CDR3 region: CASSYSQGARQYV. In DNA form, the CDR3 reads TGTGCCAGCAGTTACTCTCAGGGGGCCCGGCAGTACGTC.

This clone was counted once. The chain employs TRBV18 and TRBJ2-7; 7 bases fit TRBD1. In germline, CDR1 is KGHSH, CDR2 LQKENI. Losses at the gene ends were 0 bases for V and 5 bases for J; bases not matched to a gene: 4. The CDR3 runs to 14 residues. The CDR3 sequence is CASSPPAGGNEQYF. The CDR3 nucleotides read TGTGCCAGCTCACCACCGGCAGGGGGTAACGAGCAGTACTTC.

V usage is TRBV2 and J usage is TRBJ1-4; TRBD1 aligns across 10 bases. Trimming at V came to 5 bases and at J to 5 bases, leaving 5 bases not matched to a gene. This CDR3 region has 15 residues. Looked up from germline, CDR1 is SNHLY and CDR2 is FYNNEI. CDR3 coding DNA: TGTGCCAGCAGTTCGGGACAGGGGCGGAATGAAAAACTGTTTTTT. This sequence encodes CASSSGQGRNEKLFF.

This chain joins TRBV4-1 and TRBJ2-7, with 8 bases identical to TRBD1. This CDR3 has 15 amino acids. V shed 0 bases, J shed 5 bases, and the junction held 6 bases outside the gene matches. Germline values: CDR1 MGHRA, CDR2 YSYEKL. CDR3 loop: CASSQEGTGMDEQYF. Here the CDR3 DNA reads TGCGCCAGCAGCCAAGAAGGGACAGGAATGGACGAGCAGTACTTC.

This clone has just one count. V gene TRBV28 combines with J gene TRBJ1-5; unclear D gene. The CDR3 is 11 amino acids. V shed 5 bases and J shed 8 bases, with 7 bases lying between them. Per the germline V gene, CDR1 is MDHEN and CDR2 is SYDVKM. The CDR3 region has the DNA TGTGCCAGCAGTAAGCACGAGCCCCAGCATTTT. It yields the protein CASSKHEPQHF.

The chain employs TRBV5-1 and TRBJ1-5; 7 bases agree with TRBD1. V shed 2 bases and J 0 bases; nucleotides not matched to a gene: 8. The germline CDR1 and CDR2 sequences are SGHRS and YFSETQ. The CDR3 extends over 17 amino acids. This CDR3 is CASSFSPRGDSNQPQHF. DNA of the CDR3: TGCGCCAGCAGCTTTTCCCCCAGGGGGGATAGCAATCAGCCCCAGCATTTT.

The chain links TRBV14 to TRBJ1-2, with D perhaps matching TRBD1 (5 bases). Germline CDR1 SGHDN, CDR2 FVKESK. The CDR3 consists of 14 residues. The V and J ends lost 0 bases and 9 bases respectively, with 14 bases between them. This CDR3 is CASSQDLVRGSYTF. DNA for the CDR3: TGTGCCAGCAGCCAAGATTTGGTTAGGGGTAGCTACACCTTC. Full variable domain (rest looked up from reference TRBV14 and TRBJ1-2): EAGVTQFPSHSVIEKGQTVTLRCDPISGHDNLYWYRRVMGKEIKFLLHFVKESKQDESGMPNNRFLAERTGGTYSTLKVQPAELEDSGVYFCASSQDLVRGSYTFGSGTRLTVV.

The genes are TRBV5-1 and TRBJ2-1; 12 positions agree with TRBD1. The CDR3 consists of 13 residues. Germline CDR1 and CDR2: SGHRS and YFSETQ. Trimming cost V 0 bases and J 16 bases; bases outside gene matches: 5. The CDR3 is CASSLARDRGQFF. The CDR3 coding sequence is TGCGCCAGCAGCTTGGCCAGGGACAGGGGGCAATTCTTC.

CDR3 nucleotides: TGTGCCAGCAGTTGGGACAGGGGGCAAGCTTTCTTT. Its protein product is CASSWDRGQAFF. V is TRBV6-5 and J is TRBJ1-1, with TRBD1 matching over 12 bases. The V gene end was trimmed by 4 bases and the J gene end by 9 bases; junction bases not matched to a gene: 0. Germline-derived CDR1 and CDR2 are MNHEY and SVGAGI. The CDR3 length is 12 residues.

For the CDR3, the DNA is TGTGCCAGCAGTTTAGAAAGGGCAGGGTACACAGATACGCAGTATTTT. As protein: CASSLERAGYTDTQYF. The chain has TRBV27 and TRBJ2-3; tentatively, D is TRBD1 (5 bases). Germline assignment: CDR1 MNHEY and CDR2 SMNVEV (reference sequence). There are 16 residues in the CDR3. The germline V and J ends were trimmed by 2 bases and 2 bases, with 14 bases remaining between them.

The rearrangement links TRBV19 to TRBJ1-3; D is unresolved. CDR1 LNHDA and CDR2 SQIVND come from the germline V gene (reference sequence). Trimming shortened V by 0 bases and J by 0 bases, and 9 bases separated the two germline ends. CDR3 length: 16 amino acids. Written as DNA, the CDR3 is TGTGCCAGTAGTATAGATCGAGTTTCCTCTGGAAACACCATATATTTT. This sequence encodes CASSIDRVSSGNTIYF. The full variable domain, its missing parts supplied by reference TRBV19 and TRBJ1-3, is DGGITQSPKYLFRKEGQNVTLSCEQNLNHDAMYWYRQDPGQGLRLIYYSQIVNDFQKGDIAEGYSVSREKKESFPLTVTSAQKNPTAFYLCASSIDRVSSGNTIYFGEGSWLTVV.

This chain uses TRBV2 with TRBJ1-1, with 7 bases that match TRBD1. The CDR3 consists of 16 residues. The V gene end was trimmed by 8 bases and the J gene end by 1 base; junction bases not matched to a gene: 13. Germline loops: CDR1 SNHLY, CDR2 FYNNEI. DNA for the CDR3: TGTGCCAGCCTGGTGGTTACAGGGGTCCAGAACACTGAAGCTTTCTTT. Encoded protein: CASLVVTGVQNTEAFF.

The V gene is TRBV6-1, the J gene TRBJ1-3, with unresolved D. This CDR3 is 11 amino acids long. Per germline, CDR1 MNHNS and CDR2 SASEGT. CDR3 residues: CASGPGATIYF. The CDR3 DNA reads as TGTGCGAGCGGGCCCGGTGCCACCATATATTTT.

This clone was observed once. The chain carries TRBV5-5 and TRBJ2-7; TRBD1 agrees at 9 bases. Germline V CDR1 and CDR2: SGHKS, YYEKEE (reference sequence). The CDR3 extends over 14 amino acids. The ends lost 4 bases at V and 4 bases at J; junction bases unmatched: 6. In DNA, the CDR3 is TGTGCCAGCAGCCACCGGGACAGGGAGTACGAGCAGTACTTC. This translates into CASSHRDREYEQYF.

The chain employs TRBV4-1 and TRBJ2-2; a weak D match, TRBD2 (7 bases). Trimming shortened V by 2 bases and J by 9 bases, and 13 bases separated the two germline ends. The germline V gene has CDR1 MGHRA and CDR2 YSYEKL. This CDR3 contains 14 residues. The CDR3 DNA reads as TGCGCCAGCAGCCAATCTCTGGGGGGGCGGGAGCTGTTTTTT. It translates to CASSQSLGGRELFF.

The chain links TRBV28 to TRBJ2-7, with D possibly TRBD1 on 6 matching bases. CDR1 and CDR2 (germline): MDHEN, SYDVKM. Between the trimmed V and J ends, which lost 6 bases and 4 bases, there was a span of 19 bases. There are 15 residues in the CDR3. The CDR3 region has the DNA TGTGCCAGCAGACCGGACAGTTCTATCCTTTACGAGCAGTACTTC. Translation gives CASRPDSSILYEQYF.

The chain recombines TRBV12-3 or TRBV12-4 with TRBJ1-2, with D possibly matching TRBD1 (5 bases). V lost 1 base to trimming and J lost 8 bases, with 8 bases between them. The CDR3 extends over 12 amino acids. The CDR3, as DNA: TGTGCCAGCAGTTTAGAAGGGGTCGGCTACACCTTC. Translating it yields CASSLEGVGYTF.

The chain has TRBV5-1 and TRBJ2-1, with 8 bases aligning to TRBD1. Germline trimming cut 4 bases from V and 7 bases from J; bases unmatched to any gene: 10. The length of the CDR3 is 15 residues. Germline V gene data show CDR1 as SGHRS and CDR2 as YFSETQ. This chain's CDR3 is CASSAGTGLLNEQFF. The CDR3 DNA is TGCGCCAGCAGCGCCGGGACAGGCCTCCTAAATGAGCAGTTCTTC.

The rearrangement links TRBV6-4 to TRBJ2-1; 10 bases are shared with TRBD1. J was trimmed by 9 bases and V by 3 bases; bases with no gene match: 5. Germline lookup yields CDR1 MRHNA and CDR2 SNTAGT. The CDR3 runs to 14 residues. The CDR3 coding sequence is TGTGCCAGCAGTGAGGACAGGGGGAGAGGTGAGCAGTTCTTC. This translates into CASSEDRGRGEQFF.

The V and J genes are TRBV2 and TRBJ2-2; 8 positions match TRBD2. The CDR3 sequence is 14 residues long. Germline CDR1 and CDR2: SNHLY and FYNNEI. The CDR3 DNA reads TGTGATGCCCCCGGGGGGGCATCCACCGGGGAGCTGTTTTTT. This sequence encodes CDAPGGASTGELFF. The full variable domain, rest sourced from reference TRBV2 and TRBJ2-2, is EPEVTQTPSHQVTQMGQEVILRCVPISNHLYFYWYRQILGQKVEFLVSFYNNEISEKSEIFDDQFSVERPDGSNFTLKIRSTKLEDSAMYFCDAPGGASTGELFFGEGSRLTVL.